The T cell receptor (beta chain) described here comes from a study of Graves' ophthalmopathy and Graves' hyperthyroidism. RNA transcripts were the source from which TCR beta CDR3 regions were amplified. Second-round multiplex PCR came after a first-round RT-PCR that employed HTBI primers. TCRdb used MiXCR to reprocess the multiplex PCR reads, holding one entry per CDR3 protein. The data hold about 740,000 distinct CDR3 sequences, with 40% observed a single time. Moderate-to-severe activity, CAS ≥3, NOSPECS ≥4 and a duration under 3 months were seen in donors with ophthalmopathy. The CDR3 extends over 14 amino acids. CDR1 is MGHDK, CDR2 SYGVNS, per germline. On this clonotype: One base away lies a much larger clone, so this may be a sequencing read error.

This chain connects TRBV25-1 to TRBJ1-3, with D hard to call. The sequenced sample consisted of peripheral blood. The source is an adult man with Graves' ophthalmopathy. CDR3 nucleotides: TGTGCCAGCAGTGTGGCGGCCTCTGGAAACATCATATATTTT. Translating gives CASSVAASGNIIYF.